This note documents a single TCR beta chain sequence. Its antigen is undetermined. cDNA libraries for TCR alpha and TCR beta, carrying sample barcodes and UMIs, came from 5'RACE with constant-segment primers. TCRdb independently ran MiXCR on the 5' RACE reads; one entry per CDR3 protein. The sample lists about 44,000 distinct CDR3 sequences; 5.5% to 8.5% were seen once. The record originates from a study of T-cell memory formation after mild COVID-19. Study overall: TCR clusters mostly belonged to single donors. Points from the study as a whole: Shrinking CD4+ clones resided mostly in CM and EM, and CD8+ ones in EMRA.

The germline V gene encodes CDR1 MGHRA and CDR2 YSYEKL. Trimming removed 1 base from V and 5 bases from J, with 8 bases in between. This CDR3 contains 14 residues. This sequence joins TRBV4-1 and TRBJ2-2; D might be TRBD1 (5 bases). This clonotype originated in an adult who had mild COVID-19 (a few samples of this study predate the infection). Cell type and time point are not known. Sequencing was done on a sample of PBMCs or a T cell subset sorted from them (not recorded which). The CDR3 protein is CASSQARETGELFF. CDR3 DNA: TGCGCCAGCAGCCAAGCCAGGGAAACCGGGGAGCTGTTTTTT.